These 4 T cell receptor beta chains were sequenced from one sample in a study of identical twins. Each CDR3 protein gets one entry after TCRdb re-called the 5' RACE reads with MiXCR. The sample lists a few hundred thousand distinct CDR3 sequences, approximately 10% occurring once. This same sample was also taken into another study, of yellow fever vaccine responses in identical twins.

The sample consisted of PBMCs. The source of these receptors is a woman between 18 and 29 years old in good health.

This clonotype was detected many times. The CDR3 region has the DNA TGTGCCAGCAGTCAGGGTGGGGGAGGATACAATGAGCAGTTCTTC. Protein sequence: CASSQGGGGYNEQFF. This rearrangement joins TRBV6-1 to TRBJ2-1; a possible D gene is TRBD2 (6 bases). V lost 5 bases and J 4 bases, leaving 15 bases between the germline ends. The CDR3 is 15 amino acids. Germline values: CDR1 MNHNS, CDR2 SASEGT.

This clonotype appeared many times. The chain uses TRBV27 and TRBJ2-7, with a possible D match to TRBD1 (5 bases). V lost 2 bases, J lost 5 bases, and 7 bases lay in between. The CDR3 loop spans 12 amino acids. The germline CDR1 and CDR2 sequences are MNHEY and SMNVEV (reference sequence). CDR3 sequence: CASSLQGNEQYF. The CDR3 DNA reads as TGTGCCAGCAGTTTACAGGGAAACGAGCAGTACTTC.

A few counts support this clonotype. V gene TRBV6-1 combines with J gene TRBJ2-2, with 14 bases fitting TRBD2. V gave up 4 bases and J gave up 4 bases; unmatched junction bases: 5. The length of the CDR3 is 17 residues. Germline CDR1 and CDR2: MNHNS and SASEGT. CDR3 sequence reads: CASSVSGTSGGTGELFF. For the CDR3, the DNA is TGTGCCAGCAGTGTCTCCGGGACTAGCGGGGGCACCGGGGAGCTGTTTTTT.

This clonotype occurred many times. The CDR3 nucleotides are TGTGCCATCGCCTTGCGGAGCACAGATACGCAGTATTTT. This encodes CAIALRSTDTQYF. V gene TRBV10-3 combines with J gene TRBJ2-3; D not certain. Trimming left V 8 bases short and J 0 bases short, with 9 bases between. CDR3 length equals 13 residues. Looked up from germline, CDR1 is ENHRY and CDR2 is SYGVKD.